These T cell receptor beta chains were read from a single sample in a study of immune cell composition in non-small cell lung cancer. Sequencing used immunoSEQ multiplex PCR; TCRdb keeps in-frame clones, though not all of them. The sample includes 2,000 to 2,500 clones, roughly 80% of them seen just once. The sample consisted of non-adjacent lung tissue. The receptors come from a human donor with non-small cell lung cancer. Each CDR3 is given without its conserved first and last residue. Each record gives: J gene, V gene, CDR3 protein.

J gene: TRBJ2-1; V gene: TRBV15; CDR3 protein: ATSRDLGVGSYNEQF
J gene: TRBJ2-5; V gene: TRBV7-9; CDR3 protein: ASSPPMMGGGETQY
J gene: TRBJ2-5; V gene: TRBV28; CDR3 protein: ASSPPGGQETQY
J gene: TRBJ2-2; V gene: TRBV28; CDR3 protein: ASSYGPVGATNTGELF
J gene: TRBJ1-1; V gene: TRBV27; CDR3 protein: ASSSGVINTEAF
J gene: TRBJ2-3; V gene: TRBV6-5; CDR3 protein: ASRAGGGDTQY
J gene: TRBJ2-3; V gene: TRBV9; CDR3 protein: ASSILAGVPTDTQY
J gene: TRBJ2-2; V gene: TRBV7-3; CDR3 protein: ASSLSRGDTGELF
J gene: TRBJ2-5; V gene: TRBV7-9; CDR3 protein: ASGGSGGGTQY
J gene: TRBJ2-3; V gene: TRBV28; CDR3 protein: ASSSWTSGRGTDTQY
J gene: TRBJ2-1; V gene: TRBV10-2; CDR3 protein: ASSQRANEQF
J gene: TRBJ2-7; V gene: TRBV5-4; CDR3 protein: ASSLRGLSAYEQY
J gene: TRBJ2-1; V gene: TRBV28; CDR3 protein: ASSLFGQWTYNEQF
J gene: TRBJ2-5; V gene: TRBV4-2; CDR3 protein: ASSPGQGNQETQY
J gene: TRBJ2-5; V gene: TRBV27; CDR3 protein: ASSFKRVSQETQY
J gene: TRBJ2-2; V gene: TRBV7-2; CDR3 protein: ASSSLDWGEAGELF
J gene: TRBJ1-4; V gene: TRBV28; CDR3 protein: ASSFLEATNEKLF
J gene: TRBJ2-5; V gene: TRBV6-5; CDR3 protein: ASSRQGFGTQY
J gene: TRBJ1-2; V gene: TRBV7-2; CDR3 protein: ASSLGGTGDYGYT
J gene: TRBJ2-2; V gene: TRBV4-3; CDR3 protein: ASSQHGLNTGELF
J gene: TRBJ2-3; V gene: TRBV5-4; CDR3 protein: ASSLQGSTDTQY
J gene: TRBJ2-5; V gene: TRBV9; CDR3 protein: ASSVAGGGVGYQETQY
J gene: TRBJ1-5; V gene: TRBV7-4; CDR3 protein: ASSFFGDRGLVSNQPQH
J gene: TRBJ2-5; V gene: TRBV29-1; CDR3 protein: SVHGETQY
J gene: TRBJ2-3; V gene: TRBV5-4; CDR3 protein: ASSSKGGGGDTQY
J gene: TRBJ2-1; V gene: TRBV7-6; CDR3 protein: ASSLASSSTLNEQF
J gene: TRBJ2-3; V gene: TRBV25-1; CDR3 protein: ASAYLSDTQY
J gene: TRBJ2-7; V gene: TRBV7-2; CDR3 protein: ASSLVLGGKYEQY
J gene: TRBJ1-1; V gene: TRBV5-6; CDR3 protein: ASSLDREQASEAF
J gene: TRBJ2-5; V gene: TRBV5-5; CDR3 protein: ASSLVRQGGETQY
J gene: TRBJ1-3; V gene: TRBV7-6; CDR3 protein: ASSPDRTSGNTIY
J gene: TRBJ1-4; V gene: TRBV19; CDR3 protein: ASSSRGGDEKLF
J gene: TRBJ1-1; V gene: TRBV2; CDR3 protein: ASKPGGRGTEAF
J gene: TRBJ1-1; V gene: TRBV5-1; CDR3 protein: ASSRTGNTEAF
J gene: TRBJ2-1; V gene: TRBV7-8; CDR3 protein: VSSPTSRNSYNEQF
J gene: TRBJ2-1; V gene: TRBV5-1; CDR3 protein: ASSLASGEGYEQF
J gene: TRBJ1-3; V gene: TRBV6-6; CDR3 protein: ASSYDSFGNTIY
J gene: TRBJ2-7; V gene: TRBV28; CDR3 protein: ASSPPRADEQY
J gene: TRBJ1-3; V gene: TRBV6-6; CDR3 protein: ASGTWSSGNTIY
J gene: TRBJ2-7; V gene: TRBV14; CDR3 protein: ASSPAGRSYEQY
J gene: TRBJ2-1; V gene: TRBV18; CDR3 protein: ASSPRGIDEQF
J gene: TRBJ2-1; V gene: TRBV6-5; CDR3 protein: ASSYATGGLGGEQF